This T cell receptor beta chain was observed in a study of T cells in localized non-small cell lung cancer. Study observations and caveats: Of the top 100 tumor clones, median roughly 60 were in adjacent lung, some 29 among its top 100. Sequencing was restricted to one tumor region; therefore, heterogeneity remains possible.

Profiling relied on immunoSEQ multiplex PCR, and the TCRdb table lists in-frame clones only, not all of them. Seen here are 40,000 to 55,000 clones, about three quarters observed once, and the top ten hold around 4%. This clone has just a few counts. Its antigen is unidentified. Germline CDR1 is MDHEN and CDR2 is SYDVKM. Trimming cost V 6 bases and J 2 bases, with 11 bases left between them. The CDR3 spans 14 residues. This sequence originates from a woman between 35 and 70 years old with stage II lung adenocarcinoma. Sequencing was performed on PBMCs, taken before any cancer treatment. V usage is TRBV28 and J usage is TRBJ1-5; perhaps TRBD1 as D (5 bases). CDR3 sequence reads: CASRGDAGNQPQHF. The DNA of the CDR3 is TGTGCCAGCAGGGGGGACGCAGGCAATCAGCCCCAGCATTTT.